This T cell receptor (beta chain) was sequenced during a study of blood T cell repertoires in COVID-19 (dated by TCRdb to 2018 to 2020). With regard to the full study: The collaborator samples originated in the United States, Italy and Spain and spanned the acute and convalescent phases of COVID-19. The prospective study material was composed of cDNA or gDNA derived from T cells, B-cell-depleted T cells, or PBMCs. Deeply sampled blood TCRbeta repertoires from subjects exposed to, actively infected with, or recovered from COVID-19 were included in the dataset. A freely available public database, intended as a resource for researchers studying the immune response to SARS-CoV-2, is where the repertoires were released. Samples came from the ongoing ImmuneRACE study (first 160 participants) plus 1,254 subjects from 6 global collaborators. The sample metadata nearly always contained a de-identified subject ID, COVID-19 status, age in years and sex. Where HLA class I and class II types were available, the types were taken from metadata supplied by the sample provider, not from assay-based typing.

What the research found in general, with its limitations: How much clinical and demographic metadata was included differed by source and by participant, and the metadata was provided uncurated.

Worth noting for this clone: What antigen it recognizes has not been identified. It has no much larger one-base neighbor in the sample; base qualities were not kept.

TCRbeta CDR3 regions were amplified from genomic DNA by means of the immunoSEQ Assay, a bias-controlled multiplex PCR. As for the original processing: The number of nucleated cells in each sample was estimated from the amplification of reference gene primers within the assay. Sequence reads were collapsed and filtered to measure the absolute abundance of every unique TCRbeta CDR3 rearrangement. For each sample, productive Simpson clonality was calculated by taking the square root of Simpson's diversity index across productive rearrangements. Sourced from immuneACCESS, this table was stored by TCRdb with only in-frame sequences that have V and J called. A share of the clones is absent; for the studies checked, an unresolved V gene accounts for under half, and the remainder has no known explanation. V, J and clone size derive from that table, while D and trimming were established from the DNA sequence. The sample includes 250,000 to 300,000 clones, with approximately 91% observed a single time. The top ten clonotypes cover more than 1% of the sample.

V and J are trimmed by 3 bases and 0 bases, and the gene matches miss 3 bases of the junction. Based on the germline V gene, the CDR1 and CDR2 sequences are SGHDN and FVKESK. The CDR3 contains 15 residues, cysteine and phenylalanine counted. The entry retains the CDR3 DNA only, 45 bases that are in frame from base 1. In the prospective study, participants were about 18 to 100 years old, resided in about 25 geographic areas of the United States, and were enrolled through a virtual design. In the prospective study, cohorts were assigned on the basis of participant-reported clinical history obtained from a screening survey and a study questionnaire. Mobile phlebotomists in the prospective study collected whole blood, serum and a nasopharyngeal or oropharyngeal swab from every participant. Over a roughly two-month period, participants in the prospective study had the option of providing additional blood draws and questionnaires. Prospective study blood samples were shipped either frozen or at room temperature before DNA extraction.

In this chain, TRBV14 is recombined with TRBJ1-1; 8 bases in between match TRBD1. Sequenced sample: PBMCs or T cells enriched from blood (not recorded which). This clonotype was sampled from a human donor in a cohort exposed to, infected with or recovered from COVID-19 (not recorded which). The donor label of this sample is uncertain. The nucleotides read TGTGCCAGCAGCCAGTGGACAGGGTTGAACACTGAAGCTTTCTTT. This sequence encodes CASSQWTGLNTEAFF.